This T cell receptor (beta chain) stems from a study of lymphopenia after photon versus proton radiotherapy. Study results and limitations: Photon-treated patients lost naive T cells and TCR diversity; proton-treated stayed stable. After lymphocyte nadir, photon-treated repertoires showed oligoclonal expansion, especially CD8+ Temra.

Germline assignment: CDR1 SGHRS and CDR2 YFSETQ. Trimming removed 4 bases from V and 0 bases from J; junction bases left unmatched: 3. This CDR3 is built from 17 residues. Concerning this clone itself: Its antigen is unidentified.

The method was immunoSEQ multiplex PCR; TCRdb's version includes in-frame clones alone and lacks a portion of them. The sample lists 150,000 to 200,000 clones, roughly nine tenths seen once, with approximately 4.7% in the top ten. The input for sequencing was peripheral blood, taken from a patient treated with photon-based radiotherapy. The TCR sequence derives from a man in his forties or fifties with gastric cancer. The rearrangement joins TRBV5-1 to TRBJ2-1, with 14 bases identical to TRBD2. The CDR3 protein is CASSIGTSGSSYNEQFF. CDR3 sequence (DNA): TGCGCCAGCAGCATCGGGACTAGCGGGAGCTCCTACAATGAGCAGTTCTTC.